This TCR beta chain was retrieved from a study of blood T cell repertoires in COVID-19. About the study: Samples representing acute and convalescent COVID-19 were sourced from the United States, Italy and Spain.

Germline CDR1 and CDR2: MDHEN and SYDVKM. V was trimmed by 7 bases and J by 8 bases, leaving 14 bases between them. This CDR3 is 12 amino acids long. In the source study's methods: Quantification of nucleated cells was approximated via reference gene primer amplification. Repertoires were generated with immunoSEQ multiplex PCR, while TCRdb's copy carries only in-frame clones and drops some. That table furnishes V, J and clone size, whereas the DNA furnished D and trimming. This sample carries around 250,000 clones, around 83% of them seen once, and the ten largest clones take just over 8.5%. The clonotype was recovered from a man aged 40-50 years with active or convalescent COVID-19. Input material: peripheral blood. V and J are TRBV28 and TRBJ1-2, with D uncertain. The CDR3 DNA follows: TGTGCCAGCACCCTCGGAGGGTACGGCTACACCTTC. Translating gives CASTLGGYGYTF.